This note documents a single T cell receptor beta chain sequence. The data are from a study of cytomegalovirus exposure and HLA in healthy donors. The primer mix had 60 Vbeta and 13 Jbeta primers. Libraries were prepared by immunoSEQ multiplex PCR; TCRdb keeps only in-frame clonotypes and omits some of them. Here the sample spans roughly 180,000 clones, 80% to 90% being singletons. The material sequenced was PBMCs. The clonotype was recovered from a man aged 18 to 30 in good health and CMV-seropositive.

This CDR3 reads CASRPPQGGPTEAFF. CDR3 nucleotide sequence: TGTGCCAGCAGGCCTCCCCAGGGGGGCCCGACTGAAGCTTTCTTT. The genes are TRBV2 and TRBJ1-1; 7 bases agree with TRBD1. This CDR3 spans 15 amino acids. Germline V gene data show CDR1 as SNHLY and CDR2 as FYNNEI. J lost 5 bases, V lost 6 bases, and 12 bases had no gene match.